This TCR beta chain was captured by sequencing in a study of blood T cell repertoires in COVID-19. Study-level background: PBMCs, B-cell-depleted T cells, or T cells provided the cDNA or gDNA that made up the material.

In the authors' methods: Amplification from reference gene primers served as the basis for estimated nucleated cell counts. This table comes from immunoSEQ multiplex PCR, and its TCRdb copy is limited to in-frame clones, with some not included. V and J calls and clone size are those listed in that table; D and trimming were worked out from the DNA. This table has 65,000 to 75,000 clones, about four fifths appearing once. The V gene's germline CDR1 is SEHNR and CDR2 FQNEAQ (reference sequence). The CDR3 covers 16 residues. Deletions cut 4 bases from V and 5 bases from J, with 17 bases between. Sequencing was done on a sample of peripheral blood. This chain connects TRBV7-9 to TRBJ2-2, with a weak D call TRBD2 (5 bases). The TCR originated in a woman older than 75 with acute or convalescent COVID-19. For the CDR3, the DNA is TGTGCCAGCAGCTACTTACTAGGTTCTCTGACCGGGGAGCTGTTTTTT. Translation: CASSYLLGSLTGELFF.